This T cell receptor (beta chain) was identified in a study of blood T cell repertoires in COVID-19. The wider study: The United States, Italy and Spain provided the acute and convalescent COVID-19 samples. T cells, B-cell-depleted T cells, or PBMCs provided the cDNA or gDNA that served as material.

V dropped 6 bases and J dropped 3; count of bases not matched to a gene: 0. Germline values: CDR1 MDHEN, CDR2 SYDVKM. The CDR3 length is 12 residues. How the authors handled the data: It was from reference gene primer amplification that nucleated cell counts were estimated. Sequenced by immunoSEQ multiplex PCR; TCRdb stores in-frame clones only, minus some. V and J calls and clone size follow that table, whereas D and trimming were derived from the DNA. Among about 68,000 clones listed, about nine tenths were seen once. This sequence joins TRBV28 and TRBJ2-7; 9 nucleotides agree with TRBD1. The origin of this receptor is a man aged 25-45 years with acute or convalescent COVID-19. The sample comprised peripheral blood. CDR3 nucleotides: TGTGCCAGCAGGGACAGGGGCTACGAGCAGTACTTC. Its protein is CASRDRGYEQYF.